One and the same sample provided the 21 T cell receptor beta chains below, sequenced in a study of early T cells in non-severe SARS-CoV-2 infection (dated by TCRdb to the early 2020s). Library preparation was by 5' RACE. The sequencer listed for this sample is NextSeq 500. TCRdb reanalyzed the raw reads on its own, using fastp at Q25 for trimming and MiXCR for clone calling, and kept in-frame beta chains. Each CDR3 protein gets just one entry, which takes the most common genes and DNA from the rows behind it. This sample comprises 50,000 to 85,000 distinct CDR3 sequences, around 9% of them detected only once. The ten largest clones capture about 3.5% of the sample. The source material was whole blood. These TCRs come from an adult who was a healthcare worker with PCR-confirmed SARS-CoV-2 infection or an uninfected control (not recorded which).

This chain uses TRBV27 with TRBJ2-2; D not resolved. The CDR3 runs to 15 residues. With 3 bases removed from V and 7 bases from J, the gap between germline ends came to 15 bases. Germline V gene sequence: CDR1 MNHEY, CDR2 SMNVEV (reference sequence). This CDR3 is CASSFGQRSGGELFF. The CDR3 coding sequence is TGTGCCAGCAGTTTCGGTCAAAGGAGTGGCGGGGAGCTGTTTTTT.

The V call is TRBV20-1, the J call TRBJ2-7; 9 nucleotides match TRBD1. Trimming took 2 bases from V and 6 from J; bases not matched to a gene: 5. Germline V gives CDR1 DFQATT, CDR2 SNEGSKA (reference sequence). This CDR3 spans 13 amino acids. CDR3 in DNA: TGCAGTGCTAGACGGGACAGGGCCCCCGAGCAGTACTTC. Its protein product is CSARRDRAPEQYF.

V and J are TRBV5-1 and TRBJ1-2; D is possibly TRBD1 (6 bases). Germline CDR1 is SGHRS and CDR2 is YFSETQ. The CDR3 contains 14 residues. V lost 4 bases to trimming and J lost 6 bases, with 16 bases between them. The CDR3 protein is CASSTTPGAHGYTF. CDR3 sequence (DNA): TGCGCCAGCAGCACAACCCCAGGGGCGCATGGCTACACCTTC.

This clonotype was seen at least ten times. The CDR3 DNA reads TGTGCCAGCAGTGAACCCAGGGACATCCAAGAGACCCAGTACTTC. This codes for CASSEPRDIQETQYF. The rearrangement links TRBV25-1 to TRBJ2-5, with TRBD1 as a possible D gene (6 bases). The CDR3 sequence is 15 residues long. V was cut by 2 bases and J by 1 base, with 11 bases left in between. Germline loops: CDR1 MGHDK, CDR2 SYGVNS.

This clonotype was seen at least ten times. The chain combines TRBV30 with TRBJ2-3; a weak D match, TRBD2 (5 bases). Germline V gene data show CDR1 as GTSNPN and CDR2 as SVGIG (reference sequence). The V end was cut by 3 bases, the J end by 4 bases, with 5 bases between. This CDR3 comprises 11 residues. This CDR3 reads CAWRLADTQYF. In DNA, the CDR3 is TGTGCCTGGAGACTAGCAGATACGCAGTATTTT.

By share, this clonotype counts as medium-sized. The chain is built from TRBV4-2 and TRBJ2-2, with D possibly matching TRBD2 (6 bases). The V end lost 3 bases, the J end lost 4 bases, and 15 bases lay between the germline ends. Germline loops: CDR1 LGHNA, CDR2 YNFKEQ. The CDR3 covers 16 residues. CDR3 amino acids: CASSHLAGMGTGELFF. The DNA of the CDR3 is TGTGCCAGCAGCCATCTCGCGGGAATGGGCACCGGGGAGCTGTTTTTT.

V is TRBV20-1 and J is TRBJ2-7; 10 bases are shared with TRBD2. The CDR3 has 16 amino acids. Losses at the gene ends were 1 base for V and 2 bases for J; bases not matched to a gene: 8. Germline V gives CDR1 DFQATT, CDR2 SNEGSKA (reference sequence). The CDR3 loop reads CSARALTSGSPYEQYF. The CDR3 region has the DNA TGCAGTGCTAGAGCTCTGACTAGCGGGTCCCCCTACGAGCAGTACTTC.

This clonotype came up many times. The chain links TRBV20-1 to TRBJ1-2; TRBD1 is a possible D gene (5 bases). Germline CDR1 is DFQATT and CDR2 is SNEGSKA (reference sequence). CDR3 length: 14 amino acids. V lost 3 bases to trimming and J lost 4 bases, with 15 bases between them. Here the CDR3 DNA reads TGCAGTGCTAGGCGGGACGCACGAAGCTATGGCTACACCTTC. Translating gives CSARRDARSYGYTF.

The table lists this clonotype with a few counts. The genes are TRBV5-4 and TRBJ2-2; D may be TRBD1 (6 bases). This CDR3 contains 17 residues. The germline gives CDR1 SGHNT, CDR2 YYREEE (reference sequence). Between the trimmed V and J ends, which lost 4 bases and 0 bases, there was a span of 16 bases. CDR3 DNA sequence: TGTGCCAGCAGCAAAGCAATGACAGGCTCGAACACCGGGGAGCTGTTTTTT. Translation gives CASSKAMTGSNTGELFF.

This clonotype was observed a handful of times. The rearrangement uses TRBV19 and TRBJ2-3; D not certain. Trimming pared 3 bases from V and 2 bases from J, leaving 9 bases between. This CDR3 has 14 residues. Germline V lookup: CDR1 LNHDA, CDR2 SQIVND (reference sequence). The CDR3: CASSIGKVTDTQYF. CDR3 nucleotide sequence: TGTGCCAGTAGTATTGGGAAAGTCACAGATACGCAGTATTTT. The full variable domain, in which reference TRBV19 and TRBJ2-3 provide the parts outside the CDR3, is DGGITQSPKYLFRKEGQNVTLSCEQNLNHDAMYWYRQDPGQGLRLIYYSQIVNDFQKGDIAEGYSVSREKKESFPLTVTSAQKNPTAFYLCASSIGKVTDTQYFGPGTRLTVL.

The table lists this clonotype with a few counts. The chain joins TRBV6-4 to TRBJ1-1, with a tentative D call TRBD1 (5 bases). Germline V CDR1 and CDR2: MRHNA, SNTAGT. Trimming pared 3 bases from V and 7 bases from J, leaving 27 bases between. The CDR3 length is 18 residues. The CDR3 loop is CASSEWRGSDSRKLEAFF. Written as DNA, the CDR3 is TGTGCCAGCAGTGAATGGAGAGGGTCAGACAGTCGCAAACTTGAAGCTTTCTTT.

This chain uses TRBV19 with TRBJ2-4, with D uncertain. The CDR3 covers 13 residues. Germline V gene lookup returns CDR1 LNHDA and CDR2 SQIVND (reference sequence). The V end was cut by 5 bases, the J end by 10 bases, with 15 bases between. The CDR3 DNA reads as TGTGCCAGTAGTTCAAGCCCTATCGGGATTCAGTACTTC. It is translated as CASSSSPIGIQYF.

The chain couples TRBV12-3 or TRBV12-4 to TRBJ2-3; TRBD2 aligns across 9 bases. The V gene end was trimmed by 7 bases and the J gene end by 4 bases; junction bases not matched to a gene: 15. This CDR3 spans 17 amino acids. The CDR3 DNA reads TGTGCCAGCACGGACAGCGGGACTAGCTTCGGCGCAGATACGCAGTATTTT. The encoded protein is CASTDSGTSFGADTQYF.

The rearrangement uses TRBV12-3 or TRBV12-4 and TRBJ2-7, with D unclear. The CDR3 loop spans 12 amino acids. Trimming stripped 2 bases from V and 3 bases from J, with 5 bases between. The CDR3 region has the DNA TGTGCCAGCAGTTTACAACGCTACGAGCAGTACTTC. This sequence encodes CASSLQRYEQYF.

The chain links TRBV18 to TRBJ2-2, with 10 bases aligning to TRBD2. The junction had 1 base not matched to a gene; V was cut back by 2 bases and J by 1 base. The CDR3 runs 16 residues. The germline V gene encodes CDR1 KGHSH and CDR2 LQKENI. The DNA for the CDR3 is TGTGCCAGCTCACCAAGGACTAGCGGGAACACCGGGGAGCTGTTTTTT. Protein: CASSPRTSGNTGELFF.

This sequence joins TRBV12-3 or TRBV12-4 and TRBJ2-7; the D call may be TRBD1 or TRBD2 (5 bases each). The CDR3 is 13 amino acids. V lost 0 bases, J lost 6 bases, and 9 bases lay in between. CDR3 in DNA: TGTGCCAGCAGTTTAGCGATCGGGACCGAGCAGTACTTC. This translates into CASSLAIGTEQYF.

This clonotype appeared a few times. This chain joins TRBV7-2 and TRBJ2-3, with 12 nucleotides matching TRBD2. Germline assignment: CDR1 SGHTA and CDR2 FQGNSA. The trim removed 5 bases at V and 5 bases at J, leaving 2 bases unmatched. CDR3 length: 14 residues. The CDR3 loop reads CASSPGLAGDTQYF. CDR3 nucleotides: TGTGCCAGCAGCCCGGGACTAGCGGGAGATACGCAGTATTTT.

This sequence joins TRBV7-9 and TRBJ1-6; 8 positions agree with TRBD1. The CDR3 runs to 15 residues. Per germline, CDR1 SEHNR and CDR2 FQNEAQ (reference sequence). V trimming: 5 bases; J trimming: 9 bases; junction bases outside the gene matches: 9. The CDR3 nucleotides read TGTGCCAGCAGCCCACACTCAGGACAGGGTTCACCCCTCCACTTT. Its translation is CASSPHSGQGSPLHF.

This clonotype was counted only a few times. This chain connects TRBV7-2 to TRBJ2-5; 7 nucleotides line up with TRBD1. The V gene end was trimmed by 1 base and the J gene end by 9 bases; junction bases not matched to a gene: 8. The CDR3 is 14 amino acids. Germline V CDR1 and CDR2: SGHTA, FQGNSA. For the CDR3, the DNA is TGTGCCAGCAGCTTAGAAGGGGGCCCCAGGGCCCAGTACTTC. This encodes CASSLEGGPRAQYF.

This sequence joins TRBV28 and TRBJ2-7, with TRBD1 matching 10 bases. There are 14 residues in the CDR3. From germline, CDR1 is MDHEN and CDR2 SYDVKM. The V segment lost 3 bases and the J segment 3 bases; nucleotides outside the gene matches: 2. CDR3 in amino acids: CASSFGTGDYEQYF. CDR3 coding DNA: TGTGCCAGCAGTTTCGGGACAGGGGACTACGAGCAGTACTTC.

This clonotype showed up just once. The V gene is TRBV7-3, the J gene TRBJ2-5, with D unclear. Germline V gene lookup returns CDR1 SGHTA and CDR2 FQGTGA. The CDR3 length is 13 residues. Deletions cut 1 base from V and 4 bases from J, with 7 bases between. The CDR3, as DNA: TGTGCCAGCAGCTTAAGGATGGGAGAGACCCAGTACTTC. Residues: CASSLRMGETQYF. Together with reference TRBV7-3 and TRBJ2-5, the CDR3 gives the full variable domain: GAGVSQTPSNKVTEKGKYVELRCDPISGHTALYWYRQSLGQGPEFLIYFQGTGAADDSGLPNDRFFAVRPEGSVSTLKIQRTERGDSAVYLCASSLRMGETQYFGPGTRLLVL.